The next 31 T cell receptor beta chains were all read from a single sample in a study of T cells after yellow fever vaccination. TCRdb passed the 5' RACE reads through MiXCR, listing each CDR3 protein once. The table shows 620,000 or so distinct CDR3 sequences, with approximately 16% occurring only once. The sequencing here drew on PBMCs, taken 4 to 6 days after the first yellow fever vaccination. These receptors were obtained from a man aged 18 to 29 who received the YFV17D yellow fever vaccine.

A few counts support this clonotype. V usage is TRBV5-1 and J usage is TRBJ2-6, with D possibly being TRBD2 (5 bases). The CDR3 spans 18 residues. Germline V gene lookup returns CDR1 SGHRS and CDR2 YFSETQ. Deletions cut 0 bases from V and 0 bases from J, with 13 bases between. Here the CDR3 DNA reads TGCGCCAGCAGCTTGGACGGAGGTTGGCGCTCTGGGGCCAACGTCCTGACTTTC. This translates into CASSLDGGWRSGANVLTF.

This clonotype has a handful of counts. The chain carries TRBV20-1 and TRBJ2-2; 7 bases agree with TRBD1. Germline CDR1 reads DFQATT; CDR2 reads SNEGSKA (reference sequence). The CDR3 spans 15 residues. Losses at the gene ends were 6 bases for V and 1 base for J; bases not matched to a gene: 8. The CDR3 is CSAPRQGVNTGELFF. CDR3 in DNA: TGCAGTGCACCTCGACAGGGTGTGAACACCGGGGAGCTGTTTTTT.

This clonotype has ten or more counts. Written as DNA, the CDR3 is TGCGCCAGCAGCTTGGTAGGGACACAAGAGACCCAGTACTTC. Translated: CASSLVGTQETQYF. The chain links TRBV5-1 to TRBJ2-5, with a possible D match to TRBD1 (6 bases). Trimming took off 0 bases at V and 2 bases at J, with 8 bases between the two ends. This CDR3 comprises 14 residues. Per the germline V gene, CDR1 is SGHRS and CDR2 is YFSETQ. The full variable domain, with the rest looked up from reference TRBV5-1 and TRBJ2-5, is KAGVTQTPRYLIKTRGQQVTLSCSPISGHRSVSWYQQTPGQGLQFLFEYFSETQRNKGNFPGRFSGRQFSNSRSEMNVSTLELGDSALYLCASSLVGTQETQYFGPGTRLLVL.

This chain links TRBV7-6 with TRBJ2-1; D is perhaps TRBD1 (6 bases). V was clipped by 5 bases and J by 6 bases, with 11 bases between them. Germline CDR1 SGHVS, CDR2 FNYEAQ. The CDR3 length is 13 residues. The CDR3 nucleotides are TGTGCCAGCAGCCAAAGGGGGACCAATGAGCAGTTCTTC. Amino acids: CASSQRGTNEQFF.

A few counts support this clonotype. The chain recombines TRBV11-2 with TRBJ1-1; D ambiguous. This CDR3 has 15 residues. CDR1 and CDR2 from the germline V gene are SGHAT and FQNNGV. V shed 1 base and J shed 1 base, with 10 bases lying between them. The CDR3 region has the DNA TGTGCCAGCAGCTTAGCTACAGCCGAGAACACTGAAGCTTTCTTT. The encoded protein is CASSLATAENTEAFF.

This clonotype appeared a few times. This chain uses TRBV15 with TRBJ1-4; no reliable D call. Germline-derived CDR1 and CDR2 are LNHNV and YYDKDF (reference sequence). Trimming pared 5 bases from V and 3 bases from J, leaving 7 bases between. The CDR3 covers 13 residues. CDR3 region: CATSYGPNEKLFF. The CDR3 DNA reads TGTGCCACCAGCTATGGACCTAATGAAAAACTGTTTTTT.

Only a few counts were recorded for this clonotype. The chain couples TRBV25-1 to TRBJ2-7, with TRBD1 matching over 9 bases. CDR1 is MGHDK, CDR2 SYGVNS, per germline. This CDR3 comprises 14 residues. J gave up 6 bases and V 5 bases, and 8 bases lay outside the gene matches. The CDR3 protein is CASSPGQGPLEQYV. Written as DNA, the CDR3 is TGTGCCAGCAGTCCGGGACAGGGACCCCTCGAGCAGTACGTC.

The rearrangement links TRBV4-1 to TRBJ2-4, with TRBD1 as a possible D gene (6 bases). Trimming pared 0 bases from V and 8 bases from J, leaving 14 bases between. This CDR3 contains 15 residues. CDR1 MGHRA and CDR2 YSYEKL come from the germline V gene. This CDR3 reads CASSQDHPGVDIQYF. The CDR3, as DNA: TGCGCCAGCAGCCAAGATCATCCAGGGGTGGACATTCAGTACTTC.

This clonotype occurred a few times. The chain recombines TRBV3-1 with TRBJ2-7; D may be TRBD2 (6 bases). Trimming cost V 0 bases and J 6 bases, with 24 bases left between them. Germline CDR1 and CDR2: LGHDT and YNNKEL (reference sequence). The CDR3 contains 18 residues. CDR3 sequence: CASSQDCYPLGLLSEQYF. CDR3 in DNA: TGTGCCAGCAGCCAAGATTGTTACCCGTTGGGACTGCTTTCCGAGCAGTACTTC.

This clonotype appeared a few times. This chain joins TRBV20-1 and TRBJ2-7; D is possibly TRBD1 or TRBD2 (5 bases each). Trimming took 6 bases from V and 3 from J, leaving 12 bases between them. The CDR3 has 12 amino acids. Germline CDR1 reads DFQATT; CDR2 reads SNEGSKA (reference sequence). The CDR3 sequence is CSARGVNYEQYF. The CDR3, as DNA: TGCAGTGCCCGAGGGGTCAACTACGAGCAGTACTTC.

The chain uses TRBV12-3 or TRBV12-4 and TRBJ1-6; 8 positions agree with TRBD1. V was pared by 3 bases and J by 3 bases, with 4 bases of the junction left unmatched. This CDR3 region has 16 residues. In nucleotides, the CDR3 is TGTGCCAGCAGTTTGGGGACAGGCTTCTATAATTCACCCCTCCACTTT. This codes for CASSLGTGFYNSPLHF.

This clonotype was counted only a few times. The rearrangement links TRBV18 to TRBJ2-2, with a tentative D call TRBD1 (5 bases). The germline V gene encodes CDR1 KGHSH and CDR2 LQKENI. CDR3 length equals 15 residues. V lost 5 bases and J 0 bases, leaving 10 bases between the germline ends. CDR3 nucleotides: TGTGCCAGCTCATACAGGAACACGAACACCGGGGAGCTGTTTTTT. This translates into CASSYRNTNTGELFF.

The rearrangement joins TRBV4-2 to TRBJ2-5, with TRBD2 matching over 10 bases. The junction had 13 bases not matched to a gene; V was cut back by 2 bases and J by 7 bases. The germline CDR1 and CDR2 sequences are LGHNA and YNFKEQ. The CDR3 is 17 residues long. The CDR3 sequence: CASSQRESAGGALTQYF. The CDR3 DNA sequence: TGTGCCAGCAGCCAACGGGAGTCAGCGGGGGGGGCCCTGACCCAGTACTTC.

The V and J genes are TRBV7-2 and TRBJ1-2; D not certain. CDR1 is SGHTA and CDR2 is FQGNSA in the germline V gene. The V gene lost 1 base and the J gene lost 7 bases, with 10 bases spanning the gap. The CDR3 has 13 amino acids. The CDR3 reads CASSLDGESGYTF. The DNA for the CDR3 is TGTGCCAGCAGCTTAGACGGGGAGAGTGGCTACACCTTC.

This chain connects TRBV12-3 or TRBV12-4 to TRBJ2-5; 7 bases fit TRBD1. The CDR3 totals 12 residues. V gave up 6 bases and J gave up 11 bases; unmatched junction bases: 9. The CDR3 spells CASSRDRARQYF. The DNA of the CDR3 is TGTGCCAGCAGCCGCGACAGGGCTCGGCAGTACTTC.

This clonotype was seen a handful of times. The chain uses TRBV18 and TRBJ1-4; 7 bases are a match to TRBD1. The CDR3 runs 16 residues. The ends lost 6 bases at V and 1 base at J; junction bases unmatched: 8. CDR1 is KGHSH and CDR2 is LQKENI in the germline V gene. CDR3 bases: TGTGCCAGCTCGACGAGACAGGGTGGAACTAATGAAAAACTGTTTTTT. Its protein product is CASSTRQGGTNEKLFF.

Only a few counts were recorded for this clonotype. The rearrangement links TRBV27 to TRBJ2-5; no firm D call. V lost 2 bases, J lost 5 bases, and 12 bases lay in between. From germline, CDR1 is MNHEY and CDR2 SMNVEV (reference sequence). The CDR3 consists of 14 residues. The CDR3 reads CASSLTGFGETQYF. The DNA for the CDR3 is TGTGCCAGCAGTTTAACCGGGTTTGGGGAGACCCAGTACTTC.

The V call is TRBV7-9, the J call TRBJ2-2; D gene ambiguous. Germline loops: CDR1 SEHNR, CDR2 FQNEAQ (reference sequence). Trimming left V 5 bases short and J 5 bases short, with 9 bases between. The CDR3 has 13 amino acids. The CDR3, as DNA: TGTGCCAGCAGCATCCAAGAGACCGGGGAGCTGTTTTTT. Translation gives CASSIQETGELFF.

This clonotype turned up a few times. The CDR3 DNA reads TGTGCCAGCAGCCCCCCCGGACAGGGAAAAACCGGGGAGCTGTTTTTT. Its translation is CASSPPGQGKTGELFF. The chain is built from TRBV6-1 and TRBJ2-2, with 8 nucleotides matching TRBD1. Germline trimming cut 6 bases from V and 5 bases from J; bases unmatched to any gene: 11. The V gene's germline CDR1 is MNHNS and CDR2 SASEGT. This CDR3 is built from 16 residues.

This clonotype was seen only a few times. This chain links TRBV7-9 with TRBJ2-5; D unresolved. V was clipped by 4 bases and J by 7 bases, with 16 bases between them. The CDR3 contains 14 residues. Germline CDR1 and CDR2: SEHNR and FQNEAQ (reference sequence). CDR3 sequence (DNA): TGTGCCAGCAGCTCCCCATCCAATCAGCGGACCCAGTACTTC. The encoded protein is CASSSPSNQRTQYF. The whole variable domain, remainder taken from reference TRBV7-9 and TRBJ2-5, is DTGVSQNPRHKITKRGQNVTFRCDPISEHNRLYWYRQTLGQGPEFLTYFQNEAQLEKSRLLSDRFSAERPKGSFSTLEIQRTEQGDSAMYLCASSSPSNQRTQYFGPGTRLLVL.

The chain links TRBV12-3 or TRBV12-4 to TRBJ2-1; D may be TRBD2 (6 bases). The CDR3 runs 13 residues. V gave up 8 bases and J gave up 1 base, with 9 bases separating them. This CDR3 is CASGGTSYNEQFF. The CDR3 region has the DNA TGTGCCAGCGGGGGGACGTCCTACAATGAGCAGTTCTTC.

J is TRBJ2-3 and V is TRBV24-1; 8 positions agree with TRBD2. Germline trimming cut 1 base from V and 4 bases from J; bases unmatched to any gene: 6. This CDR3 comprises 16 residues. Germline-derived CDR1 and CDR2 are KGHDR and SFDVKD. Here the CDR3 reads CATSDLASGYADTQYF. The CDR3 bases are TGTGCCACCAGTGATTTAGCTAGCGGGTATGCAGATACGCAGTATTTT.

This clonotype was seen a few times. V and J are TRBV20-1 and TRBJ2-2; 9 bases align to TRBD1. The CDR3 is 15 residues long. The trim removed 0 bases at V and 7 bases at J, leaving 6 bases unmatched. Germline CDR1 is DFQATT and CDR2 is SNEGSKA (reference sequence). DNA of the CDR3: TGCAGTGCTAGAGATCACAGGGGGCGCATCGGGGAGCTGTTTTTT. Translation: CSARDHRGRIGELFF.

This clonotype was seen a handful of times. V and J are TRBV4-3 and TRBJ2-4; D possibly matches TRBD1 or TRBD2 (5 bases each). The CDR3 extends over 15 amino acids. V was clipped by 0 bases and J by 7 bases, with 13 bases between them. CDR1 LGHNA and CDR2 YSLEER come from the germline V gene. The CDR3 nucleotides read TGCGCCAGCAGCCAAGATTGGGGGATTCGGAACATTCAGTACTTC. Encoded protein: CASSQDWGIRNIQYF.

The rearrangement joins TRBV7-9 to TRBJ1-1; D not resolved. Germline V gene lookup returns CDR1 SEHNR and CDR2 FQNEAQ (reference sequence). CDR3 length: 15 residues. Between the trimmed V and J ends, which lost 3 bases and 1 base, there was a span of 12 bases. The CDR3 DNA is TGTGCCAGCAGCTTTTCCAGACGTAAGAACACTGAAGCTTTCTTT. It specifies CASSFSRRKNTEAFF.

The chain combines TRBV11-2 with TRBJ2-7; the D gene is possibly TRBD2 (6 bases). V lost 3 bases, J lost 3 bases, and 12 bases lay in between. The CDR3 contains 14 residues. Germline values: CDR1 SGHAT, CDR2 FQNNGV. The CDR3 nucleotides read TGTGCCAGCAGCTTTGGGGGGATTATCTACGAGCAGTACTTC. This encodes CASSFGGIIYEQYF.

The chain has TRBV6-1 and TRBJ2-1; D not resolved. CDR3 size: 14 residues. Trimming left V 2 bases short and J 12 bases short, with 17 bases between. Germline V lookup: CDR1 MNHNS, CDR2 SASEGT. The CDR3 protein is CASSETRPRAGQFF. For the CDR3, the DNA is TGTGCCAGCAGTGAAACTCGCCCCCGGGCCGGGCAGTTCTTC.

The chain is built from TRBV3-1 and TRBJ2-2, with D tentatively TRBD1 or TRBD2 (5 bases each). From germline, CDR1 is LGHDT and CDR2 YNNKEL (reference sequence). The CDR3 is 15 amino acids. The germline V and J ends were trimmed by 1 base and 3 bases, with 9 bases remaining between them. The CDR3 here is CASSQGGGYTGELFF. Here the CDR3 DNA reads TGTGCCAGCAGCCAAGGTGGGGGATACACCGGGGAGCTGTTTTTT.

The chain couples TRBV6-2 or TRBV6-3 to TRBJ2-3; 8 positions agree with TRBD2. V lost 7 bases, J lost 2 bases, and 8 bases stayed unmatched. The germline CDR1 and CDR2 sequences are MNHEY and SVGEGT. The CDR3 spans 15 residues. CDR3 in amino acids: CASTPRGANTDTQYF. The CDR3, as DNA: TGTGCCAGCACCCCGCGGGGGGCCAACACAGATACGCAGTATTTT.

The chain couples TRBV5-1 to TRBJ1-2; 8 nucleotides match TRBD1. The germline V gene has CDR1 SGHRS and CDR2 YFSETQ. This CDR3 contains 15 residues. V shed 4 bases and J 3 bases; nucleotides not matched to a gene: 8. CDR3 protein: CASSGDRGEDYGYTF. CDR3 DNA sequence: TGCGCCAGCAGCGGCGACAGGGGTGAGGACTATGGCTACACCTTC.

This chain's CDR3 is CATSETSGGSEQYF. CDR3 DNA sequence: TGTGCCACCAGCGAGACTAGCGGGGGATCCGAGCAGTACTTC. This chain joins TRBV15 and TRBJ2-7; 12 bases are a match to TRBD2. This CDR3 contains 14 residues. The junction had 5 bases not matched to a gene; V was cut back by 5 bases and J by 6 bases. Germline V gives CDR1 LNHNV, CDR2 YYDKDF (reference sequence). Combining the CDR3 with reference TRBV15 and TRBJ2-7 gives the whole variable domain DAMVIQNPRYQVTQFGKPVTLSCSQTLNHNVMYWYQQKSSQAPKLLFHYYDKDFNNEADTPDNFQSRRPNTSFCFLDIRSPGLGDTAMYLCATSETSGGSEQYFGPGTRLTVT.